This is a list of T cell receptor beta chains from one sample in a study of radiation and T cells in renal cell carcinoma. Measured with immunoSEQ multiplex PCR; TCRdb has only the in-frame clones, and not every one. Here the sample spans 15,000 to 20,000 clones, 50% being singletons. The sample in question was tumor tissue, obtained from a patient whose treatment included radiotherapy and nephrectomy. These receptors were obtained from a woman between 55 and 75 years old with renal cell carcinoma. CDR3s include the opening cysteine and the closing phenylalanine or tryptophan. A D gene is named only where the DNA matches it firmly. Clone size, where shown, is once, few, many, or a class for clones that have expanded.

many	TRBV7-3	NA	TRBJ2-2	TGTGCCAGCAGCTTACAGGGCACCGGGGAGCTGTTTTTT	CASSLQGTGELFF
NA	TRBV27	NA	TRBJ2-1	TGTGCCAGCAGTACACCGTATAACAATGAGCAGTTCTTC	CASSTPYNNEQFF
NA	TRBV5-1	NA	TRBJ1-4	TGCGCCAGCAGTCCGGGGGTAACTAATGAAAAACTGTTTTTT	CASSPGVTNEKLFF
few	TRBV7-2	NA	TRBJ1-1	TGTGCCAGCAGCCCGTACACTGAAGCTTTCTTT	CASSPYTEAFF
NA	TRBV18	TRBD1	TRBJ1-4	TGTGCCAGCTCACCCGACAGGGAAGGGGAAAAACTGTTTTTT	CASSPDREGEKLFF
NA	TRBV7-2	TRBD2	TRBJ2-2	TGTGCCAGCAGCCCTCTCAGCGGGAGAACTGGCGGGGAGCTGTTTTTT	CASSPLSGRTGGELFF
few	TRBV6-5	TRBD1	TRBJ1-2	TGTGCCAGTCACGACAGGGGAGGAGGCTACACCTTC	CASHDRGGGYTF
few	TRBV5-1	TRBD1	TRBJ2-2	TGCGCCAGCGCAGGACAGGGAAACACCGGGGAGCTGTTTTTT	CASAGQGNTGELFF
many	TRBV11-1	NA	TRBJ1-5	TGTGCCAGCAGTCAGCCCCAGCATTTT	CASSQPQHF
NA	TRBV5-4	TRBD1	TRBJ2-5	TGTGCCAGCACCCGGCAGGGGGAAAGAGAGACCCAGTACTTC	CASTRQGERETQYF
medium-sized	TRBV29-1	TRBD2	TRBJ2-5	TGCAGCGCAGAAACGGGGCGGGAGCTCTGGAAGACCCAGTACTTC	CSAETGRELWKTQYF